One sample yielded the 20 T cell receptor beta chains listed below, sequenced in a study of T cells in Graves' hyperthyroidism and ophthalmopathy. Template material for amplifying TCR beta CDR3 regions consisted of RNA transcripts. Initially, a first-round RT-PCR of the TCR CDR3 employed the HTBI primer set. TCRdb reanalysed the multiplex PCR reads using MiXCR and keeps one entry per CDR3 protein. This sample has around 500,000 distinct CDR3 sequences, with 12% to 15% found just once. Sequences were obtained from blood. Source of these receptors: a woman in her 40s with Graves' hyperthyroidism.

This clonotype was seen more than once but under ten times. The chain uses TRBV6-1 and TRBJ1-5; D remains ambiguous. The germline V gene has CDR1 MNHNS and CDR2 SASEGT. The CDR3 spans 13 residues. The V end lost 6 bases, the J end lost 9 bases, and 15 bases lay between the germline ends. CDR3 nucleotide sequence: TGTGCCAGCAGCCCGGGTCGGGAGCTGCCCCAGCATTTT. Protein: CASSPGRELPQHF.

Only a few counts were recorded for this clonotype. The rearrangement links TRBV28 to TRBJ2-3; D is uncertain. The germline V gene encodes CDR1 MDHEN and CDR2 SYDVKM. With 8 bases removed from V and 6 bases from J, the gap between germline ends came to 21 bases. This CDR3 has 15 residues. This CDR3 is CASGSPNRPEDTQYF. For the CDR3, the DNA is TGTGCCAGCGGATCCCCGAATCGACCCGAGGATACGCAGTATTTT.

Note on this clonotype: A much bigger clone sits one base away, suggesting this may be a read error. The chain has TRBV20-1 and TRBJ2-7; no clear D. Germline loops: CDR1 DFQATT, CDR2 SNEGSKA (reference sequence). V lost 6 bases and J lost 7, with 10 bases in between. The CDR3 totals 10 residues. CDR3 DNA sequence: TGCAGTGCCCAGTGGGCTGAGCAGTACTTC. Protein sequence: CSAQWAEQYF.

This clonotype has at least ten counts. This CDR3 is CASSFQAQNTEAFF. The DNA of the CDR3 is TGTGCCAGCAGCTTCCAGGCCCAGAACACTGAAGCTTTCTTT. This rearrangement joins TRBV7-8 to TRBJ1-1; D unclear. V was cut by 3 bases and J by 1 base, with 9 bases left in between. The CDR3 runs 14 residues. In germline, CDR1 is SGHVS, CDR2 FQNEAQ.

About this clonotype itself: Since no conserved phenylalanine or tryptophan closes the CDR3, a read error is the likely cause. This chain links TRBV3-1 with TRBJ2-5, with D maybe TRBD1 (6 bases). The CDR3 extends over 13 amino acids. Per germline, CDR1 LGHDT and CDR2 YNNKEL (reference sequence). CDR3 amino acids: CAGSQGTTETQYL. The CDR3 DNA follows: TGTGCCGGCAGCCAGGGGACAACAGAGACCCAGTACTTG.

As for this clonotype: A much larger clone lies one base from this, so it may be a read error. The chain combines TRBV5-1 with TRBJ2-1; 9 nucleotides align to TRBD1. This CDR3 has 16 residues. The ends lost 1 base at V and 8 bases at J; junction bases unmatched: 10. Germline CDR1 is SGHRS and CDR2 is YFSETQ. The CDR3 here is CASSLLGQGSNDEQFF. The CDR3 DNA sequence: TGCGCCAGCAGCTTGTTAGGACAGGGGTCGAACGATGAGCAGTTCTTC.

The sample holds many counts of this clonotype. The chain carries TRBV5-1 and TRBJ1-2; 7 nucleotides align to TRBD1. From germline, CDR1 is SGHRS and CDR2 YFSETQ. This CDR3 has 15 amino acids. Unmatched junction bases numbered 6, after V lost 2 bases and J lost 2 bases. This CDR3 is CASSLATGQNYGYTF. DNA of the CDR3: TGCGCCAGCAGCTTAGCCACGGGACAGAACTATGGCTACACCTTC. The whole variable domain, remainder taken from reference TRBV5-1 and TRBJ1-2, is KAGVTQTPRYLIKTRGQQVTLSCSPISGHRSVSWYQQTPGQGLQFLFEYFSETQRNKGNFPGRFSGRQFSNSRSEMNVSTLELGDSALYLCASSLATGQNYGYTFGSGTRLTVV.

A few counts support this clonotype. The chain joins TRBV10-3 to TRBJ2-2; D is ambiguous. This CDR3 contains 14 residues. The V and J ends lost 2 bases and 3 bases respectively, with 7 bases between them. CDR1 is ENHRY and CDR2 is SYGVKD in the germline V gene. CDR3 nucleotides: TGTGCCATCAGTGAGGGGTTGGACACCGGGGAGCTGTTTTTT. This codes for CAISEGLDTGELFF.

This rearrangement joins TRBV6-1 to TRBJ2-3; D is perhaps TRBD2 (6 bases). Germline V gene sequence: CDR1 MNHNS, CDR2 SASEGT. The CDR3 consists of 16 residues. V was pared by 5 bases and J by 1 base, with 16 bases between. CDR3 sequence reads: CASSRLGGMGTDTQYF. The CDR3, as DNA: TGTGCCAGCAGTCGGTTGGGGGGAATGGGCACAGATACGCAGTATTTT.

The V call is TRBV2, the J call TRBJ1-3; 8 positions match TRBD1. V was pared by 3 bases and J by 8 bases, with 9 bases of the junction left unmatched. The CDR3 length is 15 residues. Germline assignment: CDR1 SNHLY and CDR2 FYNNEI. The CDR3 sequence: CASSEDGQGGDTIYF. CDR3 nucleotide sequence: TGTGCCAGCAGTGAGGACGGACAGGGTGGCGACACCATATATTTT.

The gene calls are TRBV18 and TRBJ2-7, with 9 bases aligning to TRBD2. Germline values: CDR1 KGHSH, CDR2 LQKENI. The length of the CDR3 is 15 residues. V trimming: 3 bases; J trimming: 4 bases; junction bases outside the gene matches: 7. CDR3 amino acids: CASSPAGGKQYEQYF. In DNA, the CDR3 is TGTGCCAGCTCACCCGCGGGAGGGAAACAATACGAGCAGTACTTC.

This clonotype was observed many times. V usage is TRBV7-2 and J usage is TRBJ2-1; the match to TRBD1 covers 7 bases. V trimming: 5 bases; J trimming: 0 bases; junction bases outside the gene matches: 7. Germline CDR1 is SGHTA and CDR2 is FQGNSA. The CDR3 is made up of 16 amino acids. CDR3 protein: CASSIGQASSYNEQFF. CDR3 bases: TGTGCCAGCAGCATCGGACAGGCGAGCTCCTACAATGAGCAGTTCTTC.

Regarding this clonotype: This could be a read error, since a much larger clone is one nucleotide away. V gene TRBV7-8 combines with J gene TRBJ2-1; D is possibly TRBD1 or TRBD2 (5 bases each). The CDR3 has 15 amino acids. Germline V gene lookup returns CDR1 SGHVS and CDR2 FQNEAQ. DNA of the CDR3: TGTGCCAGCAGCCTTGGCCGAGGGGTTTACAATGAGCAGTCCTTC. Its translation: CASSLGRGVYNEQSF.

The rearrangement uses TRBV11-1 and TRBJ2-3; D might be TRBD1 (5 bases). The CDR3 runs to 19 residues. Germline CDR1 SGHAT, CDR2 FQDESV (reference sequence). Deletions cut 5 bases from V and 0 bases from J, with 24 bases between. CDR3: CASSKARGSIPYSTDTQYF. The CDR3 DNA follows: TGTGCCAGCAGCAAAGCAAGGGGCTCAATTCCATATAGCACAGATACGCAGTATTTT.

A note on this clonotype: This may be a read error: a much more frequent sequence differs by one nucleotide. J is TRBJ2-7 and V is TRBV6-1, with TRBD2 identical over 8 bases. There are 14 residues in the CDR3. Germline assignment: CDR1 MNHNS and CDR2 SASEGT. J lost 7 bases, V lost 8 bases, and 13 bases had no gene match. The CDR3 spells CASAYPGGWDEQYF. CDR3 sequence (DNA): TGTGCCAGCGCCTACCCGGGAGGGTGGGATGAGCAGTACTTC.

The gene calls are TRBV30 and TRBJ1-5; D call uncertain. Trimming cost V 2 bases and J 7 bases, with 15 bases left between them. CDR1 GTSNPN and CDR2 SVGIG come from the germline V gene (reference sequence). The CDR3 has 14 residues. The CDR3 spells CAWSIWGERQPQHF. CDR3 DNA: TGTGCCTGGAGTATATGGGGAGAACGCCAGCCCCAGCATTTT.

This clonotype has only a few counts. The rearrangement joins TRBV5-1 to TRBJ1-3; no firm D call. This CDR3 comprises 14 residues. V lost 0 bases, J lost 3 bases, and 7 bases lay in between. The germline V gene encodes CDR1 SGHRS and CDR2 YFSETQ. Here the CDR3 DNA reads TGCGCCAGCAGCTTGGCCATGGATGGAAACACCATATATTTT. Its translation is CASSLAMDGNTIYF.

This clonotype turned up a few times. The V gene is TRBV27, the J gene TRBJ2-7; perhaps D is TRBD1 or TRBD2 (5 bases each). Trimming took 4 bases from V and 6 from J, leaving 13 bases between them. The CDR3 sequence is 13 residues long. Germline values: CDR1 MNHEY, CDR2 SMNVEV (reference sequence). The CDR3 loop reads CASSSTGPCEQYF. CDR3 DNA: TGTGCCAGCAGTTCGACGGGGCCCTGCGAGCAGTACTTC.

This clonotype came up many times. V and J are TRBV28 and TRBJ1-4; TRBD1 might be the D (5 bases). The V end lost 6 bases, the J end lost 5 bases, and 13 bases lay between the germline ends. CDR1 is MDHEN and CDR2 is SYDVKM in the germline V gene. CDR3 length: 14 residues. This CDR3 is CASRPWGMNEKLFF. CDR3 nucleotides: TGTGCCAGCAGACCTTGGGGCATGAATGAAAAACTGTTTTTT.

This clonotype showed up many times. The V gene is TRBV7-9, the J gene TRBJ2-3; 9 nucleotides line up with TRBD1. The CDR3 spans 15 residues. Germline loops: CDR1 SEHNR, CDR2 FQNEAQ (reference sequence). The V and J ends lost 4 bases and 9 bases, in that order; junction bases with no gene match: 11. CDR3 protein: CASSYADRGLGTQYF. The CDR3 nucleotides are TGTGCCAGCAGCTACGCGGACAGGGGATTAGGCACGCAGTATTTT.